This T cell receptor beta chain was profiled in a study of Ad26.COV2.S vaccination and SARS-CoV-2 variants. Turning to the study itself: Donor was in the COV1001 Ad26.COV2.S trial arm. Intramuscular Ad26.COV2.S at 5x10^10 or 1x10^11 viral particles. The study's findings and limits: Spike-specific TCR breadth ran higher among vaccine recipients than placebo recipients.

With regard to this clone: The target antigen is unknown.

Treatment meaning: 15 to 20 received Ad26.COV2.S at low or high dose, single or two shots; roughly 5 received placebo; per-sample allocation not given. Sampling took place 63 days after the first vaccine or placebo injection. Based in Boston, the donor was an adult of 18-55 years. The CDR3 is made up of 15 amino acids. With 6 bases removed from V and 1 base from J, the gap between germline ends came to 14 bases. The germline gives CDR1 LNHDA, CDR2 SQIVND (reference sequence). Produced via immunoSEQ multiplex PCR; TCRdb's table is partial and in-frame only. Of some 410,000 clones in the sample, around 92% were seen once.

The chain has TRBV19 and TRBJ2-3, with D tentatively TRBD2 (6 bases). The receptor was derived from a person aged 18-65 years who received the Ad26.COV2.S COVID-19 vaccine or a placebo. The specimen was peripheral blood, collected in a trial of Ad26.COV2.S vaccine versus placebo. The CDR3 region is CASRSGGAGTDTQYF. CDR3 DNA sequence: TGTGCCAGTAGATCGGGCGGGGCGGGCACAGATACGCAGTATTTT.